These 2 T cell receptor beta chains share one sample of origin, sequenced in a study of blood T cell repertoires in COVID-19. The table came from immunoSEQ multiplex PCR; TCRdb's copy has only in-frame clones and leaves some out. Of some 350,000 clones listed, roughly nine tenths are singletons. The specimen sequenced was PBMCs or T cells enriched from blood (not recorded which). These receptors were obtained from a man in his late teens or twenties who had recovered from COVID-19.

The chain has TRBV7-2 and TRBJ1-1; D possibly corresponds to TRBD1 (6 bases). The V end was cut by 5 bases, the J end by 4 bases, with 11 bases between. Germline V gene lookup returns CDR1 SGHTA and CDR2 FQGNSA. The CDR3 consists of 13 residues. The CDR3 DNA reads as TGTGCCAGCAGCCGCCAGGGGAGCACTGAAGCTTTCTTT. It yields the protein CASSRQGSTEAFF. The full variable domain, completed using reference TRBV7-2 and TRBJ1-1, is GAGVSQSPSNKVTEKGKDVELRCDPISGHTALYWYRQSLGQGLEFLIYFQGNSAPDKSGLPSDRFSAERTGGSVSTLTIQRTQQEDSAVYLCASSRQGSTEAFFGQGTRLTVV.

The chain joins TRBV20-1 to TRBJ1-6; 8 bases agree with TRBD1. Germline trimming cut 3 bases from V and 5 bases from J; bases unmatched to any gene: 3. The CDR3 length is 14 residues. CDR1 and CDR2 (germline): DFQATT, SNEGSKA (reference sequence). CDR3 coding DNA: TGCAGTGCTAGTCGACAGGGGAATAATTCACCCCTCCACTTT. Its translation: CSASRQGNNSPLHF.